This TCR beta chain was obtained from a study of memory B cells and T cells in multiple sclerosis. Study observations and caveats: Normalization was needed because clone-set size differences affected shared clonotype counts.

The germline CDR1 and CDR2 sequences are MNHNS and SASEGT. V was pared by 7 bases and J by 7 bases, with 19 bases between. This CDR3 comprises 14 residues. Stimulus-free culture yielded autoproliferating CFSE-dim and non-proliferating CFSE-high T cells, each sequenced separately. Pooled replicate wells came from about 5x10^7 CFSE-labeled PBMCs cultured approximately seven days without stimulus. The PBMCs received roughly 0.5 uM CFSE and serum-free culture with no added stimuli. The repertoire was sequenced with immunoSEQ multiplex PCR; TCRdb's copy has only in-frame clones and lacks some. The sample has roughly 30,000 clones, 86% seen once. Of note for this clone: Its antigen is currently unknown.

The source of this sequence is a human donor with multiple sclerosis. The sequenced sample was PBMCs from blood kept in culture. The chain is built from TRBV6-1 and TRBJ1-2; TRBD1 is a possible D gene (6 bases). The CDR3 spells CASTRDTPGIGYTF. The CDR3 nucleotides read TGTGCCAGCACCAGGGACACCCCAGGGATTGGCTACACCTTC.